In this sample, the clone carrying this TCR beta chain turned up a few times. There were no patients who had received any treatment before thyroid surgery. Original data processing: The authors used CDR3 differences across clinicopathological groups to build a distant-metastasis classifier for papillary thyroid cancer. Using MiXCR, TCRdb re-called clones from the PCR reads. The V and J calls and clone size are TCRdb's, not the authors'. The table lists 30,000 to 35,000 clones, roughly a third of them singletons. This specimen comes from a study of metastatic and nonmetastatic thyroid tumors. About the research overall: From malignant and benign thyroid patients, repertoires in blood and in tumor or nodule tissue were compared.

This CDR3 region has 15 residues. V was pared by 2 bases and J by 2 bases, with 4 bases of the junction left unmatched. Germline CDR1 and CDR2: MNHNS and SASEGT. The clonotype originates from a female donor with papillary thyroid cancer or a benign thyroid nodule (not recorded which). Some clones in this sample may be carry-over from other donors' samples. This chain joins TRBV6-1 and TRBJ2-7, with 9 bases lining up with TRBD2. The specimen was tumor tissue. The CDR3 here is CASSESTSGPYEQYF. CDR3 bases: TGTGCCAGCAGTGAATCGACTAGCGGTCCCTACGAGCAGTACTTC.